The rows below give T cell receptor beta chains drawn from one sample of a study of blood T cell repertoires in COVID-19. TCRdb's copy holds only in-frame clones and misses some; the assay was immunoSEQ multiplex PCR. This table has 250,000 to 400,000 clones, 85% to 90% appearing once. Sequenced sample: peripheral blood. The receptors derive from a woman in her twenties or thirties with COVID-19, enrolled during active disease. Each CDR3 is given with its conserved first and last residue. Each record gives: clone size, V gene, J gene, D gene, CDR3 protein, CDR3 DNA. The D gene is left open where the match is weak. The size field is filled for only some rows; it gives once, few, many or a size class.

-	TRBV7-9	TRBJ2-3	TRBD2	CASSYRTSGSSDTQYF	TGTGCCAGCAGCTATAGGACTAGCGGGAGCTCAGATACGCAGTATTTT
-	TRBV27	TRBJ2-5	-	CASSLGRGAETQYF	TGTGCCAGCAGTTTGGGCAGGGGAGCAGAGACCCAGTACTTC
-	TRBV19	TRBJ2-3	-	CASSIIREYSTDTQYF	TGTGCCAGTAGTATAATACGGGAGTATAGCACAGATACGCAGTATTTT
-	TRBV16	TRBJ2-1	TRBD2	CASSPSASGRPYNEQFF	TGTGCCAGCAGCCCCTCGGCTAGCGGGAGGCCATACAATGAGCAGTTCTTC
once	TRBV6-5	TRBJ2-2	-	CASSPTDGLTGELFF	TGTGCCAGCAGTCCCACAGACGGTCTCACCGGGGAGCTGTTTTTT
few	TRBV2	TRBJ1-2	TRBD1	CASSGGQAYGYTF	TGTGCCAGCAGTGGGGGACAGGCGTATGGCTACACCTTC
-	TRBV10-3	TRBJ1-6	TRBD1	CAIRSEGTDNSPLHF	TGTGCCATCAGGTCTGAGGGGACAGATAATTCACCCCTCCACTTT
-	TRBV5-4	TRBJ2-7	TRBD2	CASSFYPTSGSYEQYF	TGTGCCAGCAGCTTCTACCCGACTAGCGGGAGTTACGAGCAGTACTTC
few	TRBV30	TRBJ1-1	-	CAWSPFLGQLIPLNTEAFF	TGTGCCTGGAGTCCCTTTTTAGGACAGCTAATCCCCTTGAACACTGAAGCTTTCTTT
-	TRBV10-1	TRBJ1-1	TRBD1	CASSEGQGRITEAFF	TGCGCCAGCAGTGAGGGACAGGGGAGGATCACTGAAGCTTTCTTT
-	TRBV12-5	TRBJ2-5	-	CASNQGYSQETQYF	TGTGCTAGTAATCAGGGATATTCCCAAGAGACCCAGTACTTC
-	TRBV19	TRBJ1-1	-	CASSPEIGEAFF	TGTGCCAGTAGTCCAGAAATTGGTGAAGCTTTCTTT
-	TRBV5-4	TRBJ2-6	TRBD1	CASSFPGQARSGANVLTF	TGTGCCAGCAGCTTTCCGGGACAGGCGAGGTCTGGGGCCAACGTCCTGACTTTC
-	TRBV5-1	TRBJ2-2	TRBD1	CASSPGTGGYSGELFF	TGCGCCAGCAGCCCCGGGACAGGGGGCTATAGCGGGGAGCTGTTTTTT
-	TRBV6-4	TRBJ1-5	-	CASSLTGNQPQHF	TGTGCCAGCAGTCTAACAGGGAATCAGCCCCAGCATTTT
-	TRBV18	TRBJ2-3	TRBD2	CASSPPPGLAGSSTDTQYF	TGTGCCAGCTCACCGCCTCCGGGACTAGCGGGTTCTAGCACAGATACGCAGTATTTT
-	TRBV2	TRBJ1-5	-	CASRPDSNQPQHF	TGTGCCAGCAGGCCAGATAGCAATCAGCCCCAGCATTTT
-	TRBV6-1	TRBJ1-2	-	CASREGQYYGYTF	TGTGCCAGCAGAGAAGGACAGTACTATGGCTACACCTTC
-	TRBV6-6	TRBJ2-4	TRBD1	CASSPTSTGTGMGKNIQYF	TGTGCCAGCAGTCCGACCTCCACCGGGACAGGGATGGGCAAAAACATTCAGTACTTC
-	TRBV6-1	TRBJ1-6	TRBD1	CASSELTGAYSPLHF	TGTGCCAGCAGTGAACTCACAGGGGCCTATTCACCCCTCCACTTT
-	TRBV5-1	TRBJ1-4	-	CASSLGQGTEKLFF	TGCGCCAGCAGCTTGGGGCAGGGGACTGAAAAACTGTTTTTT
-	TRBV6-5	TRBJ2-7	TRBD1	CASSRQTGWAYEQYF	TGTGCCAGCAGTCGGCAGACAGGGTGGGCCTACGAGCAGTACTTC
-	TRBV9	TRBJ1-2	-	CASSVQGTYGYTF	TGTGCCAGCAGCGTCCAGGGGACCTATGGCTACACCTTC
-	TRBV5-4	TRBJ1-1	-	CASSLQGQDTEAFF	TGTGCCAGCAGCTTGCAGGGGCAGGACACTGAAGCTTTCTTT
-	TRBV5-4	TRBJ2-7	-	CASSLSLASHEQYF	TGTGCCAGCAGCTTGAGCCTAGCGAGTCACGAGCAGTACTTC
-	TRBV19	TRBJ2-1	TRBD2	CASSIAVSAGEQFF	TGTGCCAGTAGTATAGCCGTTTCAGCGGGGGAGCAGTTCTTC
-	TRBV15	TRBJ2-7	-	CATSSRVSYEQYF	TGTGCCACCAGCAGCAGGGTCTCCTACGAGCAGTACTTC
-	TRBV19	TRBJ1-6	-	CASSIGTGNSPLHF	TGTGCCAGTAGTATCGGAACAGGGAATTCACCCCTCCACTTT
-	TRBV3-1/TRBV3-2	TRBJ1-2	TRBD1	CASSLNTGQGNYGYTF	TGTGCCAGCAGCCTAAATACCGGACAGGGGAACTATGGCTACACCTTC
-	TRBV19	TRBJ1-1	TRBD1	CASSMTGGGTPAFF	TGTGCCAGTAGTATGACAGGGGGCGGGACCCCTGCTTTCTTT
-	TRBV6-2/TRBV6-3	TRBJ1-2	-	CASSYDRTGVYGYTF	TGTGCCAGCAGTTACGACAGGACCGGGGTTTATGGCTACACCTTC
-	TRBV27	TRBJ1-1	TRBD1	CASNRTGTGATEAFF	TGTGCCAGCAATAGAACCGGGACAGGGGCCACTGAAGCTTTCTTT
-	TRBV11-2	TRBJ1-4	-	CASSSHGRGANEKLFF	TGTGCCAGCAGCTCCCATGGTCGGGGGGCTAATGAAAAACTGTTTTTT
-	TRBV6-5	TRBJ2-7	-	CASSIGAGPNEQYF	TGTGCCAGCAGTATAGGGGCAGGGCCAAACGAGCAGTACTTC
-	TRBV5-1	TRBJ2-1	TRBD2	CASSGWTSGGLYNEQFF	TGCGCCAGCAGCGGATGGACTAGCGGGGGACTCTACAATGAGCAGTTCTTC
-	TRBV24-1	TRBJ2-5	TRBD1	CATSELDRGGGETQYF	TGTGCCACCAGTGAACTGGACAGGGGAGGTGGGGAGACCCAGTACTTC
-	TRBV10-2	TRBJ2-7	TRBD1	CASSEIWRQGGVYEQYF	TGCGCCAGCAGTGAGATTTGGCGACAGGGGGGAGTCTACGAGCAGTACTTC
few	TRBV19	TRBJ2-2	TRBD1	CASSIGIGQGATGELFF	TGTGCCAGTAGTATAGGGATAGGACAGGGGGCAACCGGGGAGCTGTTTTTT
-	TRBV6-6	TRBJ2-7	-	CASSYRGQTYEQYF	TGTGCCAGCAGTTACAGGGGCCAGACCTACGAGCAGTACTTC
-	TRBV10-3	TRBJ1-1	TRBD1	CAISGEGASAEAFF	TGTGCCATCAGTGGAGAGGGGGCGAGTGCTGAAGCTTTCTTT
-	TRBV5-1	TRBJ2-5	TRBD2	CASSLLPGLAGVGETQYF	TGCGCCAGCAGCTTGTTACCGGGACTAGCGGGAGTCGGGGAGACCCAGTACTTC
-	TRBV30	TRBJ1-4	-	CAWSPEATNEKLFF	TGTGCCTGGAGTCCTGAGGCAACTAATGAAAAACTGTTTTTT
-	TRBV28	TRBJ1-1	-	CASIPPGGWEAFF	TGTGCCAGCATCCCCCCTGGAGGTTGGGAAGCTTTCTTT
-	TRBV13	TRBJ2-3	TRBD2	CASSSRLAGSTDTQYF	TGTGCCAGCAGCTCCCGACTAGCGGGGAGCACAGATACGCAGTATTTT
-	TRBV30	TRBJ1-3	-	CAWAKGGSGNTIYF	TGTGCCTGGGCTAAGGGAGGCTCTGGAAACACCATATATTTT
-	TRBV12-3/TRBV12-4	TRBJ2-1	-	CASSPIDEQFF	TGTGCCAGCAGTCCGATAGATGAGCAGTTCTTC
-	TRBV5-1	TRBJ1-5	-	CASSLDTNQPQHF	TGCGCCAGCAGCTTGGACACAAATCAGCCCCAGCATTTT
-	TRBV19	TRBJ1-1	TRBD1	CASSPRTGLNTEAFF	TGTGCCAGTAGTCCTCGGACAGGGCTGAACACTGAAGCTTTCTTT
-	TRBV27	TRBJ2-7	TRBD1	CASSFGTASSYEQYF	TGTGCCAGCAGTTTTGGGACAGCGTCTTCCTACGAGCAGTACTTC
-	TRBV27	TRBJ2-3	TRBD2	CASSPYLREGLTDTQYF	TGTGCCAGCAGTCCCTATTTGCGGGAGGGCCTCACAGATACGCAGTATTTT
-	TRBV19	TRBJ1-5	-	CASQVSGYSNQPQHF	TGTGCCAGTCAGGTCTCAGGGTATAGCAATCAGCCCCAGCATTTT
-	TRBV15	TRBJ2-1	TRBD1	CATSRAGTGGLNEQFF	TGTGCCACCAGCAGAGCCGGGACAGGGGGCTTAAATGAGCAGTTCTTC
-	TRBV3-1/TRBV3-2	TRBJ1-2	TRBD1	CASSQDNRGSGGYTF	TGTGCCAGCAGCCAAGATAACAGGGGCTCCGGTGGCTACACCTTC
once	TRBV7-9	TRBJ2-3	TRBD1	CASSPGQGSTDTQYF	TGTGCCAGCAGTCCCGGACAGGGGTCTACAGATACGCAGTATTTT
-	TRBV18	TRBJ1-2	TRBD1	CASSPDRAGGYTF	TGTGCCAGCTCACCGGACAGGGCTGGGGGCTACACCTTC
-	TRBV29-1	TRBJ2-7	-	CSVEATSGEQYF	TGCAGCGTTGAAGCGACATCTGGGGAGCAGTACTTC
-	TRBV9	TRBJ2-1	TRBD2	CASSQVALTSGRGEQFF	TGTGCCAGCAGCCAAGTAGCCTTGACTAGCGGGAGAGGTGAGCAGTTCTTC
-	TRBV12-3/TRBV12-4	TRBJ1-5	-	CASSRGDQGPQHF	TGTGCCAGCAGTCGCGGGGACCAAGGGCCCCAGCATTTT